This T cell receptor (beta chain) was obtained from a study of cytomegalovirus exposure and HLA in healthy donors. The PCR made use of 60 Vbeta and 13 Jbeta primers. As processed by the authors: In a later analysis, of approximately 81 million unique beta chains, 9 million to 11 million appeared in at least two donors. Clones were read by immunoSEQ multiplex PCR, and TCRdb kept only the in-frame ones, dropping some. That table supplies the V and J calls and clone size; D and trimming were determined from the DNA. The table lists under 100,000 clones, 62% of them singletons. This clone has only a few counts. Its specificity is unknown. Study-level points and caveats: Immune exposure information comprised only CMV serostatus.

The CDR3 runs 15 residues. The germline V gene has CDR1 SGDLS and CDR2 YYNGEE. Trimming removed 10 bases from V and 3 bases from J; junction bases left unmatched: 12. Sample: PBMCs. This clonotype originated in a woman aged 25-40 years in good health and CMV-seropositive. The J gene is TRBJ2-5, the V gene TRBV9, with TRBD2 matching 10 bases. The CDR3 protein is CAFSLSGGIEETQYF. The CDR3 region has the DNA TGTGCCTTCTCGCTTAGCGGGGGGATTGAAGAGACCCAGTACTTC.